This TCR beta chain was captured in a study of blood T cell repertoires in COVID-19. Study details: The origin of the acute and convalescent COVID-19 samples was the United States, Italy and Spain.

Original handling: Using reference gene primer amplification, nucleated cell counts were estimated. Profiling relied on immunoSEQ multiplex PCR, and the TCRdb table lists in-frame clones only, not all of them. For V, J and clone size, that table is used; D and trimming come from the DNA. The sample lists fewer than 65,000 clones, more than 80% seen once, with roughly 6.7% in the top ten. The ends lost 5 bases at V and 5 bases at J; junction bases unmatched: 1. Germline V gene sequence: CDR1 SEHNR, CDR2 FQNEAQ (reference sequence). CDR3 length equals 13 residues. The TCR was taken from a man between 60 and 75 years old with acute or convalescent COVID-19. The chain uses TRBV7-9 and TRBJ2-2; the match to TRBD1 covers 8 bases. What was sequenced was peripheral blood. The CDR3 spells CASSRTGTGELFF. Here the CDR3 DNA reads TGTGCCAGCAGCAGGACAGGGACCGGGGAGCTGTTTTTT.